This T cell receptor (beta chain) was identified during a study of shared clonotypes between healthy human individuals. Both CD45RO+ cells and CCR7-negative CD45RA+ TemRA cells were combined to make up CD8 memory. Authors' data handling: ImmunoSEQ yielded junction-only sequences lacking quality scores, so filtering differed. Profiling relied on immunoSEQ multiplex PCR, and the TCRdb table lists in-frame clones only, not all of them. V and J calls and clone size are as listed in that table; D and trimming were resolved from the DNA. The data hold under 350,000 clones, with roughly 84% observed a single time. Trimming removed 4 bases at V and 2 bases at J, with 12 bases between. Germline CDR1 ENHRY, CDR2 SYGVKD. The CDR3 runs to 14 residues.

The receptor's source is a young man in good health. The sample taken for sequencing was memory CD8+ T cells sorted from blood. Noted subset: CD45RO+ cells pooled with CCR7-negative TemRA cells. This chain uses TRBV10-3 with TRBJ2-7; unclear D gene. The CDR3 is CAISAPGPPYEQYF. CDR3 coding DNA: TGTGCCATCAGTGCTCCGGGTCCGCCCTACGAGCAGTACTTC.